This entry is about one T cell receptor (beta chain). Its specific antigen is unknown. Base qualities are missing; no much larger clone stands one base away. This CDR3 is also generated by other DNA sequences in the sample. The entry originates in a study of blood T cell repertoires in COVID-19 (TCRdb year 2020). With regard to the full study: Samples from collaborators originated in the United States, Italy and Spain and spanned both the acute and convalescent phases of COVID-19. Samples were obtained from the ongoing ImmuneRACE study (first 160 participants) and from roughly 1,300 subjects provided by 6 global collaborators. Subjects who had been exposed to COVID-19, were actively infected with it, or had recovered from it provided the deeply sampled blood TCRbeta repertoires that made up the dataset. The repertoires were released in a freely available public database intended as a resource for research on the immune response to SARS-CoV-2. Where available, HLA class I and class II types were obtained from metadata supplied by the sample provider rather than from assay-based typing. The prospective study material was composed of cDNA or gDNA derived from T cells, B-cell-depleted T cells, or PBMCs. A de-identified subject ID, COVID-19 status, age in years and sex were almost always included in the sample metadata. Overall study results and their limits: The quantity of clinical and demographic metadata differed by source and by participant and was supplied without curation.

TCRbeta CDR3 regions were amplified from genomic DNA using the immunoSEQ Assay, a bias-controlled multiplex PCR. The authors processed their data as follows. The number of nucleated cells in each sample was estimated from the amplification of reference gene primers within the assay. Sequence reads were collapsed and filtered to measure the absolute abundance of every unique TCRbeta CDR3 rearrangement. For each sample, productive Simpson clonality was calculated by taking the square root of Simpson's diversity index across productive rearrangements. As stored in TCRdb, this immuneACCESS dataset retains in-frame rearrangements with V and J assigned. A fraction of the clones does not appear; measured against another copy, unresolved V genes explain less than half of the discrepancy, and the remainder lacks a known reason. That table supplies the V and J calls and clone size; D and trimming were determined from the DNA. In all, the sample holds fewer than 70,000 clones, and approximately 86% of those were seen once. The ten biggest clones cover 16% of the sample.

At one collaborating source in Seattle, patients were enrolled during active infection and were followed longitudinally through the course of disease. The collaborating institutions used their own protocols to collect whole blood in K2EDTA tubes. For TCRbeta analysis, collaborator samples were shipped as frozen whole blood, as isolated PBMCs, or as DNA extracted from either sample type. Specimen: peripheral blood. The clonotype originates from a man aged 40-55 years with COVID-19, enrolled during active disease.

Here the CDR3 is given as CSVGQGQETQYF. The DNA is TGCAGCGTTGGACAGGGTCAAGAGACCCAGTACTTC. The rearranged chain carries TRBV29-1 and TRBJ2-5; 7 junctional bases match TRBD1. V and J are trimmed by 4 bases and 2 bases, and the gene matches miss 1 base of the junction. The CDR3 sequence holds 12 residues, the cysteine and phenylalanine included. CDR3 DNA is the only sequence kept; it has 36 bases, read in frame from the first base. Based on the germline V gene, the CDR1 and CDR2 sequences are SQVTM and ANQGSEA.